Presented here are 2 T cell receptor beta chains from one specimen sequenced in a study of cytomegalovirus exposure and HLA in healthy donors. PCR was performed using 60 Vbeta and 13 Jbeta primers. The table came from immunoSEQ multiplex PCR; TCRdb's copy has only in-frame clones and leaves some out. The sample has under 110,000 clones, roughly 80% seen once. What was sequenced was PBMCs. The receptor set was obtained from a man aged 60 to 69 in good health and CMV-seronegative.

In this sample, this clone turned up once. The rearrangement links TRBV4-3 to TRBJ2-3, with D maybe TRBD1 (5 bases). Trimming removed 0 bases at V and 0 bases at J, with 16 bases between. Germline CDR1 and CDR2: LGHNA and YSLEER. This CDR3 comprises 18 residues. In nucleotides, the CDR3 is TGCGCCAGCAGCCAAGACGTGACAGCCTCATCTAGCACAGATACGCAGTATTTT. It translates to CASSQDVTASSSTDTQYF.

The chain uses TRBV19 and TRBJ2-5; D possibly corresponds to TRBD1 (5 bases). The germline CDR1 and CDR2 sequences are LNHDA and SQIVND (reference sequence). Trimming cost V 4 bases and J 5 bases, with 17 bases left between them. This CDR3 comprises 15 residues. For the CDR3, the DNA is TGTGCCAGTAGTACGAGAAGGGGCTATGGGGAGACCCAGTACTTC. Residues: CASSTRRGYGETQYF.